This T cell receptor beta chain was captured by sequencing in a study of CD8 T cells in ankylosing spondylitis. The table lists this clonotype with a few counts. The antigen is undetermined. Findings of the study overall: In ankylosing spondylitis blood, a motif of eight highly homologous TCR beta variants appeared characteristic.

Researchers built TCR beta libraries using quantitative 5'-RACE with molecular barcodes. In TCRdb, the 5' RACE reads were re-called with MiXCR into one record per CDR3 protein. The profile covers around 300,000 distinct CDR3 sequences, with 14% to 15% appearing a single time and approximately 1% taken by the ten largest. The V end lost 4 bases, the J end lost 3 bases, and 12 bases lay between the germline ends. The germline V gene encodes CDR1 DFQATT and CDR2 SNEGSKA (reference sequence). The CDR3 has 14 amino acids. This chain links TRBV20-1 with TRBJ1-4; D may be TRBD1 (6 bases). The sample taken for sequencing was blood, either unsorted or a sorted T cell fraction (not recorded which). The receptor was derived from a male donor with ankylosing spondylitis or in good health (not recorded which). The CDR3: CSAIRQDPNEKLFF. DNA of the CDR3: TGCAGTGCTATTAGACAGGATCCTAATGAAAAACTGTTTTTT.